Listed below are T cell receptor beta chains from one sample, sequenced in a study of T cells in Graves' hyperthyroidism and ophthalmopathy. TCRdb recomputed calls from the multiplex PCR reads with MiXCR, one row per CDR3 protein. The sample has some 360,000 distinct CDR3 sequences, 11% to 15% seen once. Sequenced input: blood. The receptors here all came from a woman aged 55-69 years with Graves' hyperthyroidism. CDR3s include the opening cysteine and the closing phenylalanine or tryptophan. Fields, in order: V gene, D gene, J gene, clone size, CDR3 DNA, CDR3 protein. D genes are given only for firm matches. Rows give clone size only sometimes, using once, few, many, or a class for an expanded clone.

>TRBV12-3/TRBV12-4|.|TRBJ2-4|few
TGTGCCAGCAGTTCTACGGGGGCGGCGATTCAGTACTTC
CASSSTGAAIQYF
>TRBV7-9|.|TRBJ2-1|many
TGTGCCAGCAGCTTAGCACAGATCCGAACAATGGGGGATGAGCAGTTCTTC
CASSLAQIRTMGDEQFF
>TRBV5-1|.|TRBJ1-4|many
TGCGCCAGCAGCTGGGACGGCCTCCCGAATGAAAGGCTGTTTTTT
CASSWDGLPNERLFF
>TRBV3-1|.|TRBJ2-1|.
TGTGCCAGCAGCCAAGTAGTCGCTGAGCAGTTCTTC
CASSQVVAEQFF
>TRBV6-2/TRBV6-3|.|TRBJ2-7|.
TGTGCCAGCAGTTATAGGCCCGACAGGAAATACTACGAGCAGTACTTC
CASSYRPDRKYYEQYF
>TRBV25-1|.|TRBJ1-6|.
TGTGCCAGCAGTGAATTCTCCCGGGGGATTCCAAATTCACCCCTCCACTTT
CASSEFSRGIPNSPLHF
>TRBV7-9|.|TRBJ2-5|many
TGTGCCAGCAGCTCCTACAGGGTAGGAGAGACCCAGTACTTC
CASSSYRVGETQYF
>TRBV19|TRBD2|TRBJ2-5|few
TGTGCCAGTAGTTCTAGCGGGGGCGAGACCCAGTACTTC
CASSSSGGETQYF
>TRBV6-1|.|TRBJ2-3|many
TGTGCCAGCAACCCGACAGATACGCAGTATTTT
CASNPTDTQYF
>TRBV20-1|.|TRBJ2-1|many
TGCAGTGCCAAGTCCCAGGGGGGAGGCGGGTACAATGAGCAGTTCTTC
CSAKSQGGGGYNEQFF
>TRBV3-1|TRBD1|TRBJ1-1|many
TGTGCCAGCAGCCCTCCGGGACAGGGGAACACTGAAGCTTTCTTT
CASSPPGQGNTEAFF
>TRBV10-2|.|TRBJ2-7|many
TGCGCCAGCAGTGAGGGTCGTCTAAGGGGGGAGCAGTACTTC
CASSEGRLRGEQYF
>TRBV24-1|TRBD2|TRBJ2-5|many
TGTGCCACCAGTGATGACGGACTAGCGGGTCAAGAGACCCAGTACTTC
CATSDDGLAGQETQYF
>TRBV27|.|TRBJ2-7|many
TGTGCCAGCAGTTCTCGTTGGGAGATGGGGGGCGGCTACGAGCAGTACTTC
CASSSRWEMGGGYEQYF
>TRBV6-1|.|TRBJ1-1|many
TGTGCCAGCAGTTACTTGGGGGAGAACACTGAAGCTTTCTTT
CASSYLGENTEAFF
>TRBV2|.|TRBJ2-7|many
TGTGCCAGCAGGGCGACTGGTGGCGAGCAGTACTTC
CASRATGGEQYF
>TRBV7-9|.|TRBJ2-1|many
TGTGCCAGCAGCGCAATCGATAAGTACAATGAGCAGTTCTTC
CASSAIDKYNEQFF
>TRBV12-5|TRBD1|TRBJ2-7|many
TGTGCTAGTGGTTTAACAGGGGGTCGCGAGCAGTACTTC
CASGLTGGREQYF
>TRBV3-1|TRBD1|TRBJ1-2|few
TGTGCCAGCAGCCAAAAGGACAGGGCGAACTATGGCTACACCTTC
CASSQKDRANYGYTF
>TRBV7-3|TRBD2|TRBJ2-3|many
TGTGCCAGCAGCCTTATTAGCGGGAGCGCAGATACGCAGTATTTT
CASSLISGSADTQYF
>TRBV20-1|TRBD2|TRBJ2-3|many
TGCAGTGCTAGAGACCTAGCGGGAGGGGCAGATACGCAGTATTTT
CSARDLAGGADTQYF
>TRBV12-3/TRBV12-4|TRBD2|TRBJ2-1|many
TGTGCCAGCAGTATACTAGCGGGAGTGGTCAATGAGCAGTTCTTC
CASSILAGVVNEQFF
>TRBV9|.|TRBJ2-2|.
TGTGCCAGCAGCGGCGGCCTTTCGCCCGGGGAGCTGTTTTTT
CASSGGLSPGELFF
>TRBV6-1|.|TRBJ2-7|.
TGCGCCAGCAGCCCATCCCGGGGTACGACAGTCCTCGGCTCCTACGAGCAGTACTTC
CASSPSRGTTVLGSYEQYF
>TRBV19|TRBD2|TRBJ2-1|few
TGTGCCAGTATCCTAGGGACTAGCGGTAACAATGAGCAGTTCTTC
CASILGTSGNNEQFF
>TRBV5-6|.|TRBJ2-7|.
TGTGCCAGCAGTCGCGGGTATCCTTTTCCCTACGAGCAGTACTTC
CASSRGYPFPYEQYF
>TRBV27|TRBD2|TRBJ2-3|many
TGTGCCAGCAGTTCCCGGACTAGCGGTTTCACAGATACGCAGTATTTT
CASSSRTSGFTDTQYF
>TRBV2|TRBD1|TRBJ1-5|many
TGTGCCAGCAGGGCTGGACAGGGCAATCAGCCCCAGCATTTT
CASRAGQGNQPQHF
>TRBV20-1|.|TRBJ1-1|many
TGCAGTGCTAGAGATCCGCGGCGGGGGAACACTGAAGCTTTCTTT
CSARDPRRGNTEAFF
>TRBV25-1|.|TRBJ2-6|few
TGTGCCAGCAGTGGGGAGGCCCGAGGGGCTGGGGCCAACGTCCTGACTTTC
CASSGEARGAGANVLTF
>TRBV7-3|TRBD2|TRBJ2-5|.
TGTGCCAGCAGCCTGAGAGGCGGGAGTGAGACCCAGTACTTC
CASSLRGGSETQYF
>TRBV19|TRBD2|TRBJ2-7|few
TGTGCCAGTAGTATGCGACTAGCGGAGCTCTACGAGCAGTACTTC
CASSMRLAELYEQYF
>TRBV9|.|TRBJ1-2|few
TGTGCCAGCAGCGTCGGGCAGGAGTACTATGGCTACACCTTC
CASSVGQEYYGYTF
>TRBV14|.|TRBJ2-3|many
TGTGCCAGCAGCCAAGCGCTGTCCCCTGGCACAGATACGCAGTATTTT
CASSQALSPGTDTQYF
>TRBV6-1|TRBD2|TRBJ2-1|many
TGTGCCAGCAGTCCACCCAAGGGGGCTAGCGGGAGCTCCTACAATGAGCAGTTCTTC
CASSPPKGASGSSYNEQFF
>TRBV7-8|TRBD2|TRBJ2-3|.
TGTGCCAGCAGCCAGAGCGGGACCAGCACAGATACGCAGTATTTT
CASSQSGTSTDTQYF
>TRBV29-1|TRBD2|TRBJ2-7|.
TGCAGCGTTTACTTCGGGACTAGCTACATAAGCTCCTACGAGCAGCACTTC
CSVYFGTSYISSYEQHF
>TRBV27|TRBD1|TRBJ1-2|.
TGTGCCAGCAGGGAACAGGGGGCGTTGGATGGCTACACCTTC
CASREQGALDGYTF
>TRBV5-1|TRBD2|TRBJ2-3|.
TGCGCCAGCAGCTTGGATCGGGGACTAGCGGGAGTACTAGATACGCAGTATTTT
CASSLDRGLAGVLDTQYF
>TRBV24-1|.|TRBJ2-7|many
TGTGCCACCAGTGAGCGACTGCGCTCCTACGAGCAGTACTTC
CATSERLRSYEQYF
>TRBV19|TRBD2|TRBJ2-7|few
TGTGCCAGTAGTATAGTGTTAGCGGGAGTGCACGAGCAGTACTTC
CASSIVLAGVHEQYF
>TRBV4-1|TRBD2|TRBJ2-6|.
TGCGCCAGCAGCCAAGATGGGGCGGGAGCGGCTGGTGGGGCCAACGTCCTGACTTTC
CASSQDGAGAAGGANVLTF
>TRBV12-3/TRBV12-4|TRBD2|TRBJ2-3|few
TGTGCCAGCAGTCCACTAGCGGGAGGGGAGGGCACAGATACGCAGTATTTT
CASSPLAGGEGTDTQYF
>TRBV11-2|TRBD1|TRBJ1-2|.
TGTGCCAGCAGCTTTTACGACAGGGATGGCTACACCTTC
CASSFYDRDGYTF
>TRBV5-1|.|TRBJ2-7|once
TGCGCCAGCAGCTTCAAGGGGTCGGCCTACGAGCAGTACTTC
CASSFKGSAYEQYF
>TRBV5-1|.|TRBJ1-1|many
TGCGCCAGCAGAGATATCAGTGGTTTAGGGGAGGCTTTCTTT
CASRDISGLGEAFF
>TRBV2|.|TRBJ1-2|many
TGTGCCAGCAGTGAATTGACAGGCCGATTCTATGGCTACACCTTC
CASSELTGRFYGYTF
>TRBV28|.|TRBJ2-5|many
TGTGCCAGCGAATCCACGCGGCACCGCGGGATAAGGGAGACCCAGTACTTC
CASESTRHRGIRETQYF
>TRBV2|TRBD1|TRBJ1-2|few
TGTGCCAGCAGTATACAGGGGGCGCGTGGCTACACCTTC
CASSIQGARGYTF
>TRBV5-5|.|TRBJ2-5|once
TGCGCCAGCAGCTTGGGTGTCGAGACCCAGTGCTTC
CASSLGVETQCF
>TRBV5-6|TRBD2|TRBJ2-7|few
TGTGCCAGCAGCTTGGTCCCGGGAGGGGGCTACGAGCAGTACTTC
CASSLVPGGGYEQYF
>TRBV12-3/TRBV12-4|.|TRBJ1-6|.
TGTGCCAGCAGCCCCCGGGACCCCGTGGGGAATTCACCCCTCCACTTT
CASSPRDPVGNSPLHF
>TRBV7-3|.|TRBJ2-7|few
TGTGCCAGCAGCCAGTGGGGGGGCCCTGGATCCTACGAGCAGTACTTC
CASSQWGGPGSYEQYF
>TRBV11-3|.|TRBJ1-2|many
TGTGCCAGCAGCCGAGCCTGGCAGGGAGAAAACTATGGCTACACCTTC
CASSRAWQGENYGYTF
>TRBV7-3|TRBD2|TRBJ2-1|.
TGTGCCAGCAGGTATGGACTAGCGGGTAGCAATGAGCAGTTCTTC
CASRYGLAGSNEQFF
>TRBV7-9|.|TRBJ1-1|many
TGTGCCAGCAGCTTAGGCCCTGGGACGGTAAACACTGAAGCTTTCTTT
CASSLGPGTVNTEAFF
>TRBV4-1|.|TRBJ2-3|few
TGCGCCAGCAGCCAAGATGTCCCGGACACCCCCACAGATACGCAGTATTTT
CASSQDVPDTPTDTQYF
>TRBV6-1|TRBD1|TRBJ1-2|.
TGTGCCAGCAGCCCCGCCAATTGGGACAGGAACTATGGCTACACCTTC
CASSPANWDRNYGYTF
>TRBV24-1|.|TRBJ2-2|many
TGTGCCACCAGTGATTTAAAGGGGCGCGCCACCGGGGAGCTGTTTTTT
CATSDLKGRATGELFF
>TRBV20-1|TRBD1|TRBJ1-2|.
TGCAGTGCTAGGATTCAGGGGGTTGACTATGGCTACACCTTC
CSARIQGVDYGYTF